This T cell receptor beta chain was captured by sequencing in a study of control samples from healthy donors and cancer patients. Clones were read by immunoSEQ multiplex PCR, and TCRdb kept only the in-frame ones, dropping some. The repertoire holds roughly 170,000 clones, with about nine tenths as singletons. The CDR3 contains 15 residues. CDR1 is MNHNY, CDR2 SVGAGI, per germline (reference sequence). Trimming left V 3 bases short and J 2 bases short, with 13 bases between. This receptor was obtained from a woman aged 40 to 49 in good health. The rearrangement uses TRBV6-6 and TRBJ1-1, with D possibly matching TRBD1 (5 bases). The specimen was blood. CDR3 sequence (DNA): TGTGCCAGCAGTTATGGTGGGGGGAAAAACACTGAAGCTTTCTTT. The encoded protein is CASSYGGGKNTEAFF.